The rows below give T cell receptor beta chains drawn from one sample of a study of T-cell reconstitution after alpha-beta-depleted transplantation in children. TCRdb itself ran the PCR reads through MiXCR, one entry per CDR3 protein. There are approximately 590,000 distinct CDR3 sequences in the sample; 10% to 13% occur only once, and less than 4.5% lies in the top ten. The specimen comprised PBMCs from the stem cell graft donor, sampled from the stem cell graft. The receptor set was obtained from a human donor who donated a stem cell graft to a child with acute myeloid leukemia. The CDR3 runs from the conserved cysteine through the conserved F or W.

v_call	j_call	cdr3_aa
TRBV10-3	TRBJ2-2	CAISESRTATTGELFF
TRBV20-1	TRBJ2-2	CSARERGGDTGELFF
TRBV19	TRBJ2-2	CASSSELNTGELFF
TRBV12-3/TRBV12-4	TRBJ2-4	CATRGPAGDLAKNIQYF
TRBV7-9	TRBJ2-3	CASLLAGTDTQYF
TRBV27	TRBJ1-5	CASSSLNQPQHF
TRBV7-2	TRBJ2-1	CASSFGGANEQFF
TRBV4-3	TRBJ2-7	CASSQGQGASYEQYF
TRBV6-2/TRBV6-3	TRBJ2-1	CASSYSNLRNEQFF
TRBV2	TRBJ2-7	CASSEAGLAGVGYEQYF
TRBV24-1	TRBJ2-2	CATLDPAREELFF
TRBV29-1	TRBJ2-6	CSVVSPSGANVLTF
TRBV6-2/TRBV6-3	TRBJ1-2	CASSPTSRGHGYTF
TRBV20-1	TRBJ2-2	CCVLTSGRPTGELFF
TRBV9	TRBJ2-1	CASSPRLAGGHYNEQFF
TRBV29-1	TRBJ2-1	CSVERRESSYNEQFF
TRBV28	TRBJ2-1	CASSFQAGWAYNEQFF
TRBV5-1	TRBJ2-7	CASSLQGLAYEQYF
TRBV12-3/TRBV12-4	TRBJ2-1	CASSLIGGNEQFF
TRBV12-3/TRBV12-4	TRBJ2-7	CASSLDTGSYEQYF
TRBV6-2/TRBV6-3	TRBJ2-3	CASRTTSDTQYF
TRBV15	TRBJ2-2	CATSRGVVAGGSGELFF
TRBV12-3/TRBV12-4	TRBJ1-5	CASSPRGGAVSNQPQHF
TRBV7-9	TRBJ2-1	CASSLVNSGSANEQFF
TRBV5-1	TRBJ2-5	CASGQRGETQYF
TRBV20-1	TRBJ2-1	CSATGTGPNEQFF
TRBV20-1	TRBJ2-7	CSARGTGRISEQYF
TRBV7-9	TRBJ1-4	CASSLVSATNEKLFF
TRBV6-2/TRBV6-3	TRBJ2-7	CASRETSGGSYEQYF
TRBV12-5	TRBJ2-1	CASGLLSGRGWGQFF
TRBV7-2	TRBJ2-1	CASSKGLAENNEQFF
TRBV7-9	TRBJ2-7	CASSLAASQWGYEQYF
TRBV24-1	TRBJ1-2	CATSDGGVEYGYTF
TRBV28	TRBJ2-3	CASSNRASGANTQYF
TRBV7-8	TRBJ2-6	CASSLGAGATFSGANVLTF
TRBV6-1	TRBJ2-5	CASSRPGTEETQYF
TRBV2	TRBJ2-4	CASSEIRNIQYF
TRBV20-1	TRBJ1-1	CSAVPGQLNTEAFF
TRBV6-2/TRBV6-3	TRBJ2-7	CASSESGRAGYEQYF
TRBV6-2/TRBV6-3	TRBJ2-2	CASRKSGRDTGELFF